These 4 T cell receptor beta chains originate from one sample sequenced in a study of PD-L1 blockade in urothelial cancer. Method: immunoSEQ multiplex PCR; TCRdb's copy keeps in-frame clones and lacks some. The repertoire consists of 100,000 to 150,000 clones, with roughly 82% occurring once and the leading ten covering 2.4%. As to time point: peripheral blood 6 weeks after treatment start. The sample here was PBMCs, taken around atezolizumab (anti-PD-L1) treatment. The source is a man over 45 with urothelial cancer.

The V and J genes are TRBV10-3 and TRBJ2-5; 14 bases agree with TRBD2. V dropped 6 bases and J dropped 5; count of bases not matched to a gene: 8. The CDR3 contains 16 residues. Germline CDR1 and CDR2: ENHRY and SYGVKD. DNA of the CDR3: TGTGCCATCAGGGACGGACTAGCGGGAGGATTTGAGACCCAGTACTTC. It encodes CAIRDGLAGGFETQYF.

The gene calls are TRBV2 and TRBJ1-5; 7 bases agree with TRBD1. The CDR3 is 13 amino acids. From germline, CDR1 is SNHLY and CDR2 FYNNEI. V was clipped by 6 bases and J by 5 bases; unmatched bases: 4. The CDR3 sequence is CASRVDRDQPQHF. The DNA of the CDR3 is TGTGCCAGCAGGGTAGACAGGGATCAGCCCCAGCATTTT.

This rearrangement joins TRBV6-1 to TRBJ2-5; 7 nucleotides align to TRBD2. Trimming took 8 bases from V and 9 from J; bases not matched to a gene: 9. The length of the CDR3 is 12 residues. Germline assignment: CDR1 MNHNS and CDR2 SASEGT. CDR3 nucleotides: TGTGCCAGCGAGAGCGGGACTTCGGCCCAGTACTTC. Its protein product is CASESGTSAQYF.

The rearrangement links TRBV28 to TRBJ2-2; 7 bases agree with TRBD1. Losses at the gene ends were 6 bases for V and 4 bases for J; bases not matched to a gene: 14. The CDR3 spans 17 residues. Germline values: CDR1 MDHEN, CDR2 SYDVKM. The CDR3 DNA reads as TGTGCCAGCAGCCCGCCCACGGACAGGTTTTTCACCGGGGAGCTGTTTTTT. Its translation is CASSPPTDRFFTGELFF.